A selection of T cell receptor beta chains follows, all from one sample in a study of T cell changes during pregnancy in multiple sclerosis. The table came from immunoSEQ multiplex PCR; TCRdb's copy has only in-frame clones and leaves some out. The sample has about 32,000 clones, approximately 89% seen once. The source material was CD8+ T cells from peripheral blood mononuclear cells, sampled in the second trimester of pregnancy. The receptor source for this set is a female donor with multiple sclerosis, enrolled in a pregnancy study. CDR3s include the opening cysteine and the closing phenylalanine or tryptophan. D genes are given only for firm matches.

>.|TRBV2|TRBJ1-1
TGTGCCAGCAGTGAAGCCTCGGAGGTAATCGGAACTGAAGCTTTCTTT
CASSEASEVIGTEAFF
>TRBD2|TRBV27|TRBJ2-1
TGTGCCAGCATGGGGACTATTAGGGGTGAGCAGTTCTTC
CASMGTIRGEQFF
>.|TRBV10-3|TRBJ2-6
TGTGCCATCAGTGAGTACAAGAAGGGGGAGAGCGCTGGGGCCAACGTCCTGACTTTC
CAISEYKKGESAGANVLTF
>TRBD1|TRBV19|TRBJ2-7
TGTGCCAGTAGTATTGGGTCAGGGGGCTACGAGCAGTACTTC
CASSIGSGGYEQYF
>.|TRBV5-1|TRBJ1-5
TGCGCCAGCAGCTTGAACCCGGACATCCGCAATCAGCCCCAGCATTTT
CASSLNPDIRNQPQHF
>TRBD1|TRBV11-2|TRBJ2-7
TGTGCCAGCAGCTTAAGACAGGGACCTACCTACGAGCAGTACTTC
CASSLRQGPTYEQYF
>TRBD2|TRBV7-3|TRBJ2-1
TGTGCCAGCAGCTTATGGCCCGGACTAGCGGGACGCTTGAGCTCCTACAATGAGCAGTTCTTC
CASSLWPGLAGRLSSYNEQFF
>.|TRBV19|TRBJ1-5
TGTGCCAGTAGTCCGGAAGACAGGAATCAGCCCCAGCATTTT
CASSPEDRNQPQHF
>TRBD2|TRBV28|TRBJ2-1
TGTGCCAGCAGTTTAGCGGGAGGCTACAATGAGCAGTTCTTC
CASSLAGGYNEQFF
>TRBD2|TRBV19|TRBJ2-7
TGTGCCAGTAGCCCGACACCCGGGAGGGAGCAGTACTTC
CASSPTPGREQYF
>TRBD1|TRBV19|TRBJ1-1
TGTGCCAGTAGTCCCGGGACAGGGCATCTCAACACTGAAGCTTTCTTT
CASSPGTGHLNTEAFF
>.|TRBV7-5|TRBJ2-1
TGTGTCAGAAGCTACGAACTAGCGGGATCCTACAATGAGCAGTTCTTC
CVRSYELAGSYNEQFF
>.|TRBV9|TRBJ2-1
TGTGCCAGCAGCGCTGGGAGCGTCTCCTACAATGAGCAGTTCTTC
CASSAGSVSYNEQFF
>.|TRBV27|TRBJ1-1
TGTGCCAGCAAGCAGGGGAACACTGAAGCTTTCTTT
CASKQGNTEAFF
>.|TRBV7-9|TRBJ2-3
TGTGCCAGCAGTCTCCCCCAGCGGAGACCTAGCGCAGATACGCAGTATTTT
CASSLPQRRPSADTQYF
>TRBD2|TRBV5-6|TRBJ2-3
TGTGCCAGCAGTACTAGCGAGCCTACGCAGTATTTT
CASSTSEPTQYF
>.|TRBV4-1|TRBJ1-5
TGCGCCAGCAGCCTTACTCTGTTATCGGGCAATCAGCCCCAGCATTTT
CASSLTLLSGNQPQHF
>TRBD2|TRBV2|TRBJ2-7
TGTGCCAGCAGCCAGACTAGCGGGGCAAGTTACGAGCAGTACTTC
CASSQTSGASYEQYF
>TRBD1|TRBV6-5|TRBJ1-1
TGTGCCAGCAGCCCTCGGACAGGGGGTAACACTGAAGCTTTCTTT
CASSPRTGGNTEAFF
>.|TRBV28|TRBJ2-6
TGTGCCAGCACCCCCGAGGAGATCTCTGGGGCCAACGTCCTGACTTTC
CASTPEEISGANVLTF
>TRBD1|TRBV7-9|TRBJ2-1
TGTGCCAGCAGCACAGGGGGAGGCTACAATGAGCAGTTCTTC
CASSTGGGYNEQFF
>.|TRBV15|TRBJ2-5
TGTGCCACCAGCAGAAGTCGTCGGGAGACCCAGTACTTC
CATSRSRRETQYF